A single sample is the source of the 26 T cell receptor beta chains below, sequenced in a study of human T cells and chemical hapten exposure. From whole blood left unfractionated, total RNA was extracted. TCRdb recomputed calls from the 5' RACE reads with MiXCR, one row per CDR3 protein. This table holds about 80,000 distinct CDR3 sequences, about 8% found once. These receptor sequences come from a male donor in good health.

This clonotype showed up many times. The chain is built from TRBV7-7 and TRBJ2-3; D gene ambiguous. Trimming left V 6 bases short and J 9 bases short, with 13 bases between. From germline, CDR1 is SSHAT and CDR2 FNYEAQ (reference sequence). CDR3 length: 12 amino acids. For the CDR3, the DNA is TGTGCCAGCAGTCTAGAGAAGGGCACGCAGTATTTT. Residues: CASSLEKGTQYF.

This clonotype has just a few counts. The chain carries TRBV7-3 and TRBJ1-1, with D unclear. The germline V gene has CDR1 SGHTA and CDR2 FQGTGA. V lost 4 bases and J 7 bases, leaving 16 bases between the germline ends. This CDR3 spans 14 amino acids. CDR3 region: CASSSGGGYHEAFF. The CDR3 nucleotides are TGTGCCAGCAGCTCCGGTGGCGGGTACCATGAAGCTTTCTTT.

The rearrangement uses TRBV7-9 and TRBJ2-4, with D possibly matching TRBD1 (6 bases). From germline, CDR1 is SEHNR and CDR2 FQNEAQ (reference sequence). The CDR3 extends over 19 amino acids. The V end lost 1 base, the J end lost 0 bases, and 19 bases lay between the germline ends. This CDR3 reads CASSLVLDRTPRAKNIQYF. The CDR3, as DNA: TGTGCCAGCAGCTTAGTGCTGGACAGAACTCCCCGAGCCAAAAACATTCAGTACTTC.

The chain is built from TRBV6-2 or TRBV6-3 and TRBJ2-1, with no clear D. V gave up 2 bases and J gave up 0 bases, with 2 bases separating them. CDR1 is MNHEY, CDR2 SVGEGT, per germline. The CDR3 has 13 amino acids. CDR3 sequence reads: CASSYPSYNEQFF. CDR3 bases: TGTGCCAGCAGTTACCCCTCCTACAATGAGCAGTTCTTC.

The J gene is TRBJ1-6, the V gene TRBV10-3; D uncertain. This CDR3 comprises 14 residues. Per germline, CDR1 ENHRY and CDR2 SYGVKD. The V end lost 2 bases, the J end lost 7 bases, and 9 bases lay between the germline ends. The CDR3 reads CAISEPDGNSPLHF. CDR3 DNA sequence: TGTGCCATCAGTGAGCCGGACGGGAATTCACCCCTCCACTTT.

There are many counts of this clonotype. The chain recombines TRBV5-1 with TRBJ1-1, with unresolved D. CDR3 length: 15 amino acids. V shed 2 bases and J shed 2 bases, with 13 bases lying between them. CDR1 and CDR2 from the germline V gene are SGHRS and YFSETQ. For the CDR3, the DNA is TGCGCCAGCAGCTTCTTGGCAGGCGATAACACTGAAGCTTTCTTT. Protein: CASSFLAGDNTEAFF.

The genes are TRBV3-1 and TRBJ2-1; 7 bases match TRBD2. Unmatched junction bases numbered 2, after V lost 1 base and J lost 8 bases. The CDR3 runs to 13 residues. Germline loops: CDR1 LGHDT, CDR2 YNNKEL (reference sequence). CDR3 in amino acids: CASSQGGGDEQFF. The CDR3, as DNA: TGTGCCAGCAGCCAAGGGGGAGGGGATGAGCAGTTCTTC.

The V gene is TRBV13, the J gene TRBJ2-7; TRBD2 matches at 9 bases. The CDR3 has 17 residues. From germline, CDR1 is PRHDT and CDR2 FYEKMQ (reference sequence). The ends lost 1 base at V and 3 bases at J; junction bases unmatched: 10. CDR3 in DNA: TGTGCCAGCAGCTTAGTTGCGAGCGGGGGGCTTCGCTACGAGCAGTACTTC. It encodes CASSLVASGGLRYEQYF.

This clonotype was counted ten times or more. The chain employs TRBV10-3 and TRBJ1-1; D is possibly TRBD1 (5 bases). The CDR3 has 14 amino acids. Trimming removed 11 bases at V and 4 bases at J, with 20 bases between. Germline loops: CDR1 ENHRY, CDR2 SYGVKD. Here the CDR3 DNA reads TGTGCCGCCAAGGTGGCAGGGTCGGGCACTGAAGCTTTCTTT. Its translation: CAAKVAGSGTEAFF.

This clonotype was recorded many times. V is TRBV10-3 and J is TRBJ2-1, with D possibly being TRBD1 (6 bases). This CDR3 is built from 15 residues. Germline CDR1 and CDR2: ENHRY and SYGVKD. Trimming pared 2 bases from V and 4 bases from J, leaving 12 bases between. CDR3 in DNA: TGTGCCATCAGTGAGCTCGGACAGATATACAATGAGCAGTTCTTC. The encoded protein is CAISELGQIYNEQFF.

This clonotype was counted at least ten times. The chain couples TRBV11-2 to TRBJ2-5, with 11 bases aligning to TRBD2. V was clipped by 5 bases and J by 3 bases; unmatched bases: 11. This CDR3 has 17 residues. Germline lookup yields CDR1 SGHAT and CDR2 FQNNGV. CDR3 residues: CASSPALVAGGKETQYF. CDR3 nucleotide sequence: TGTGCCAGCAGCCCCGCTCTGGTAGCGGGGGGGAAAGAGACCCAGTACTTC.

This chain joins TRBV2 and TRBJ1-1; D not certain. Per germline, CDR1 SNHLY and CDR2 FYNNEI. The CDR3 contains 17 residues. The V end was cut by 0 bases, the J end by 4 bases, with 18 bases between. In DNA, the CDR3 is TGTGCCAGCAGTGAAGCGGGTTCGGCTGGGCTTGGCACTGAAGCTTTCTTT. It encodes CASSEAGSAGLGTEAFF.

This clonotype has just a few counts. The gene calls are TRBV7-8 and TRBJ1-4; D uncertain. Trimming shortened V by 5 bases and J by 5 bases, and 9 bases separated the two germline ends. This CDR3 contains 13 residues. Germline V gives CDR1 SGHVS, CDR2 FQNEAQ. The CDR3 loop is CASSPSMNEKLFF. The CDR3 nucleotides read TGTGCCAGCAGCCCATCGATGAATGAAAAACTGTTTTTT.

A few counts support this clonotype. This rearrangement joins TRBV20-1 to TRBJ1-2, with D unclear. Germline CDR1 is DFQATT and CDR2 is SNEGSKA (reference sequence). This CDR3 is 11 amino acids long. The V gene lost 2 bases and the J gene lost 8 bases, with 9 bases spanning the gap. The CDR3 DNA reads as TGCAGTGCTAGACGAATGGGCGGCTACACCTTC. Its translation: CSARRMGGYTF.

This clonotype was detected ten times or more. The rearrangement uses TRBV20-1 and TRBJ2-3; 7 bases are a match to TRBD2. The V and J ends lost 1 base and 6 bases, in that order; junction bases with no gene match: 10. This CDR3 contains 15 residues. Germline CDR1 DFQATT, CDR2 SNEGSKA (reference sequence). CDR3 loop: CSARVLGGFLDTQYF. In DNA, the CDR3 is TGCAGTGCTAGAGTACTCGGGGGGTTCTTGGATACGCAGTATTTT.

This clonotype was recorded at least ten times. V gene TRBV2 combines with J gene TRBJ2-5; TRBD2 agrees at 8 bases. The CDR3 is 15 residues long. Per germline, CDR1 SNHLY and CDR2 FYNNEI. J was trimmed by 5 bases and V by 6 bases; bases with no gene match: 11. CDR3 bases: TGTGCCAGCAGGAGGGGTAGCGGGACTCAGGAGACCCAGTACTTC. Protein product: CASRRGSGTQETQYF.

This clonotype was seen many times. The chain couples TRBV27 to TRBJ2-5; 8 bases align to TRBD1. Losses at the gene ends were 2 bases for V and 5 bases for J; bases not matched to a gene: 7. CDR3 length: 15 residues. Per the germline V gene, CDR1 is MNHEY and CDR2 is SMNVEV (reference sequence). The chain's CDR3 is CASSLGQGADETQYF. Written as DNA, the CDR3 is TGTGCCAGCAGTTTAGGGCAGGGGGCAGATGAGACCCAGTACTTC.

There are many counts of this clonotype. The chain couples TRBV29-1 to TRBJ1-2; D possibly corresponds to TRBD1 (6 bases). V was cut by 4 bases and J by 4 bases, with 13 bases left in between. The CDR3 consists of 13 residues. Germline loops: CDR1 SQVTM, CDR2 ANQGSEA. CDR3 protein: CSVVGGEGYGYTF. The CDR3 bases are TGCAGCGTTGTGGGGGGCGAAGGCTATGGCTACACCTTC. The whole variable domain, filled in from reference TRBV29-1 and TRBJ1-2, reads SAVISQKPSRDICQRGTSLTIQCQVDSQVTMMFWYRQQPGQSLTLIATANQGSEATYESGFVIDKFPISRPNLTFSTLTVSNMSPEDSSIYLCSVVGGEGYGYTFGSGTRLTVV.

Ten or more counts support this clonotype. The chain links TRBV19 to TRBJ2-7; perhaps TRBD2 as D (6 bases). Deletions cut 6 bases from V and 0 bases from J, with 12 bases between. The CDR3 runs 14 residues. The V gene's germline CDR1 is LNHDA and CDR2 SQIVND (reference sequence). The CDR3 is CASSQLADSYEQYF. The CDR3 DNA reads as TGTGCCAGTAGCCAGTTAGCGGACTCCTACGAGCAGTACTTC.

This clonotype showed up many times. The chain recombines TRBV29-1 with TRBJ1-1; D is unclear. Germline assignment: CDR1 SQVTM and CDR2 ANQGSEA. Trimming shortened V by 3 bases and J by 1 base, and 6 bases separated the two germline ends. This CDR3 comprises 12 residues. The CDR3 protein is CSVERGNTEAFF. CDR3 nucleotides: TGCAGCGTTGAGAGAGGGAACACTGAAGCTTTCTTT.

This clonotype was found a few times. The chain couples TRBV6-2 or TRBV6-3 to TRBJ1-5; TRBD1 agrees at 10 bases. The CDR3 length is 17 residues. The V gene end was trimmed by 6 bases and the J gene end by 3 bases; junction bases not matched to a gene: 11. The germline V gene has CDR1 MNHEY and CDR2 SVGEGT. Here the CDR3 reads CASRADRGDLANQPQHF. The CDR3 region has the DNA TGTGCCAGCAGGGCGGACAGGGGGGATTTGGCCAATCAGCCCCAGCATTTT.

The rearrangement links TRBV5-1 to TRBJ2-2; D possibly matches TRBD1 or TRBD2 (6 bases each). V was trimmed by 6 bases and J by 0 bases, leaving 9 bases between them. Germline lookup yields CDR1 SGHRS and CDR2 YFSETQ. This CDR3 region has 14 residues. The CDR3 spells CASMGGSNTGELFF. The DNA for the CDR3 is TGCGCCAGCATGGGGGGCTCGAACACCGGGGAGCTGTTTTTT.

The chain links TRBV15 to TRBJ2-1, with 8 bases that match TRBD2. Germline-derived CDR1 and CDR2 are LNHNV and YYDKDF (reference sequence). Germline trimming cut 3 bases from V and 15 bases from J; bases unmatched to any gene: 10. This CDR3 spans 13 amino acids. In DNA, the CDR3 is TGTGCCACCAGCAGTCGGGGGCGGGAGGTTCTGTTCTTC. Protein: CATSSRGREVLFF.

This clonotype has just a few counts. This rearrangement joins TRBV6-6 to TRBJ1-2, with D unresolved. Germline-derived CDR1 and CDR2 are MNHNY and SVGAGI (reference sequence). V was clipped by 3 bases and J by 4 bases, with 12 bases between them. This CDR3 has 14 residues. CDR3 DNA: TGTGCCAGCAGTTATCGACCAGACACCTATGGCTACACCTTC. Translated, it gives CASSYRPDTYGYTF.

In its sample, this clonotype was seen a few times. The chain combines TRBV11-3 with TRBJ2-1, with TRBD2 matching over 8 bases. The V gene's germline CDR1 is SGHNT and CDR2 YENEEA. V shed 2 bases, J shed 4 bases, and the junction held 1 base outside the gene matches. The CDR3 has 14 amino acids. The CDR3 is CASSLRGGYNEQFF. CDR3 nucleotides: TGTGCCAGCAGCTTACGGGGGGGATACAATGAGCAGTTCTTC. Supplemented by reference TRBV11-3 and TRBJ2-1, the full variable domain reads EAGVVQSPRYKIIEKKQPVAFWCNPISGHNTLYWYLQNLGQGPELLIRYENEEAVDDSQLPKDRFSAERLKGVDSTLKIQPAELGDSAVYLCASSLRGGYNEQFFGPGTRLTVL.

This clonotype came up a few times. CDR3 DNA: TGTGCCAGCAGCTCCGGGACAGATCAGCCCCAGCATTTT. Its translation is CASSSGTDQPQHF. V gene TRBV4-2 combines with J gene TRBJ1-5, with TRBD1 identical over 7 bases. Unmatched junction bases numbered 3, after V lost 5 bases and J lost 5 bases. CDR3 length: 13 amino acids. From germline, CDR1 is LGHNA and CDR2 YNFKEQ.